The 24 T cell receptor beta chains below were found in one sample sequenced in a study of blood T cells in healthy people across ages. The second PCR ran roughly 6 to 11 cycles with a sample-barcoded 5' primer and J-beta primers. TCRdb processed the 5' RACE reads anew with MiXCR; each CDR3 protein has one entry. Of roughly 930,000 distinct CDR3 sequences in the sample, roughly 50% were seen once. The sequencing input was blood. The receptors here all came from a man younger than 45 in good health.

V is TRBV25-1 and J is TRBJ2-3; TRBD2 matches at 8 bases. CDR1 and CDR2 from the germline V gene are MGHDK and SYGVNS. CDR3 length: 16 amino acids. Trimming at V came to 4 bases and at J to 8 bases, leaving 14 bases not matched to a gene. The CDR3 loop reads CASSGWGRGASATQYF. The CDR3 nucleotides read TGTGCCAGCAGTGGATGGGGGCGGGGGGCCTCAGCTACGCAGTATTTT.

Of note for this clonotype: At one of its ends the junction is not consistent with the germline gene, which may arise from a read error. The chain carries TRBV4-1 and TRBJ2-3, with D possibly TRBD2 on 5 matching bases. Germline assignment: CDR1 MGHRA and CDR2 YSYEKL. The CDR3 has 14 residues. CDR3 sequence (DNA): TGCGCCAGCAGCCAAGAACCCAAGGGAGATGCGCAGTATTTT. Translation: CASSQEPKGDAQYF.

This clonotype was counted between two and nine times. The genes are TRBV5-1 and TRBJ2-5; TRBD1 is a possible D gene (6 bases). Trimming removed 5 bases from V and 0 bases from J, with 14 bases in between. CDR3 length: 15 amino acids. Germline CDR1 reads SGHRS; CDR2 reads YFSETQ. This chain's CDR3 is CASSLGGSYQETQYF. In nucleotides, the CDR3 is TGCGCCAGCAGTTTAGGGGGATCGTACCAAGAGACCCAGTACTTC.

Regarding this clonotype: A clone one base away is much larger, so this may be a read error. The V gene is TRBV27, the J gene TRBJ2-5, with D maybe TRBD2 (7 bases). Gene TRBJ2-7 matches the end of the DNA better, so the J call may be wrong. This CDR3 is built from 16 residues. Germline CDR1 reads MNHEY; CDR2 reads SMNVEV (reference sequence). As DNA, the CDR3 is TGTGCCAGCAGTCATCCAGGGGTTAGCGGGCTCTACGAGCAGTACTTC. It encodes CASSHPGVSGLYEQYF.

This clonotype has just a few counts. V usage is TRBV6-1 and J usage is TRBJ1-4; D unresolved. Trimming stripped 4 bases from V and 6 bases from J, with 12 bases between. The CDR3 has 14 residues. Germline CDR1 reads MNHNS; CDR2 reads SASEGT. The CDR3 loop reads CASSGRQPDEKLFF. DNA of the CDR3: TGTGCCAGCAGTGGACGGCAGCCCGATGAAAAACTGTTTTTT.

The chain links TRBV6-2 or TRBV6-3 to TRBJ2-7, with 7 bases matching TRBD1. Germline lookup yields CDR1 MNHEY and CDR2 SVGEGT. The ends lost 6 bases at V and 0 bases at J; junction bases unmatched: 8. The CDR3 is 15 residues long. CDR3 amino acids: CASRLWTGLSYEQYF. CDR3 nucleotides: TGTGCCAGCAGGCTGTGGACAGGACTCTCCTACGAGCAGTACTTC.

The chain combines TRBV14 with TRBJ2-5, with D uncertain. The length of the CDR3 is 15 residues. With 3 bases removed from V and 4 bases from J, the gap between germline ends came to 15 bases. Per germline, CDR1 SGHDN and CDR2 FVKESK. CDR3 loop: CASSQVSRIGETQYF. CDR3 sequence (DNA): TGTGCCAGCAGCCAGGTCTCCCGGATCGGAGAGACCCAGTACTTC.

The chain carries TRBV11-1 and TRBJ2-5; maybe TRBD2 (5 bases). Germline loops: CDR1 SGHAT, CDR2 FQDESV (reference sequence). The CDR3 is made up of 16 amino acids. Between the trimmed V and J ends, which lost 5 bases and 2 bases, there was a span of 18 bases. CDR3 sequence (DNA): TGTGCCAGCAGCCTAAGCGTCGGAGGAGTACAAGAGACCCAGTACTTC. It translates to CASSLSVGGVQETQYF. The full variable domain, in which reference TRBV11-1 and TRBJ2-5 provide the parts outside the CDR3, is EAEVAQSPRYKITEKSQAVAFWCDPISGHATLYWYRQILGQGPELLVQFQDESVVDDSQLPKDRFSAERLKGVDSTLKIQPAELGDSAMYLCASSLSVGGVQETQYFGPGTRLLVL.

V gene TRBV4-1 combines with J gene TRBJ2-1, with a possible D match to TRBD2 (5 bases). V shed 1 base and J shed 6 bases, with 10 bases lying between them. Germline V gene data show CDR1 as MGHRA and CDR2 as YSYEKL. The CDR3 covers 14 residues. CDR3 sequence (DNA): TGCGCCAGCAGCCAAGCGGGGTTCGGCAATGAGCAGTTCTTC. Its translation is CASSQAGFGNEQFF.

With regard to this clonotype: A read error may account for a junction end that differs from germline. This sequence joins TRBV6-5 and TRBJ1-6, with D uncertain. Germline CDR1 reads MNHEY; CDR2 reads SVGAGI. This CDR3 is built from 17 residues. CDR3 in amino acids: CASSDSHRFSYNSPLHF. In DNA, the CDR3 is TGTGCCAGCAGTGACTCACACAGATTCTCCTATAATTCACCCCTCCACTTT.

This clonotype came up a few times. This chain connects TRBV20-1 to TRBJ2-1; D remains unclear. The germline V and J ends were trimmed by 5 bases and 3 bases, with 8 bases remaining between them. The CDR3 runs 12 residues. CDR1 and CDR2 (germline): DFQATT, SNEGSKA (reference sequence). The CDR3 nucleotides read TGCAGTGCTCGCGTCCTCTACAATGAGCAGTTCTTC. It is translated as CSARVLYNEQFF.

Comment on this clonotype: With a much larger clone just one base away, this may be a read error. V and J are TRBV6-2 or TRBV6-3 and TRBJ2-7; 7 bases fit TRBD1. This CDR3 contains 14 residues. V shed 0 bases, J shed 1 base, and the junction held 0 bases outside the gene matches. The V gene's germline CDR1 is MNHEY and CDR2 SVGEGT. The CDR3 protein is CASSYSDRSYEQYF. CDR3 sequence (DNA): TGTGCCAGCAGTTACTCGGACAGGTCCTACGAGCAGTACTTC.

The sample holds a few counts of this clonotype. V and J are TRBV25-1 and TRBJ2-7; TRBD1 aligns across 8 bases. Germline values: CDR1 MGHDK, CDR2 SYGVNS. With V trimmed by 10 bases and J by 6 bases, 5 bases remained unmatched. The CDR3 extends over 11 amino acids. This chain's CDR3 is CATRTGSEQYF. CDR3 DNA sequence: TGTGCCACCAGGACAGGGTCCGAGCAGTACTTC.

This clonotype showed up just a few times. The CDR3 nucleotides are TGCGCCAGCAGCCTTGCGACAGGGGAAAACGAGCAGTACTTC. Translation gives CASSLATGENEQYF. The gene calls are TRBV5-1 and TRBJ2-5; 8 nucleotides match TRBD1. Judging by the DNA end, TRBJ2-7 fits better; the J call may be wrong. Germline assignment: CDR1 SGHRS and CDR2 YFSETQ. The CDR3 loop spans 14 amino acids.

V is TRBV5-1 and J is TRBJ2-3; 7 nucleotides match TRBD1. From germline, CDR1 is SGHRS and CDR2 YFSETQ. The CDR3 totals 16 residues. V trimming: 1 base; J trimming: 2 bases; junction bases outside the gene matches: 7. The CDR3 DNA reads as TGCGCCAGCAGCTTGCCCCCTACAGGGGCCACAGATACGCAGTATTTT. This encodes CASSLPPTGATDTQYF.

This clonotype was picked up a small number of times. The rearrangement links TRBV4-1 to TRBJ2-3; D not resolved. V was pared by 1 base and J by 2 bases, with 7 bases between. Germline-derived CDR1 and CDR2 are MGHRA and YSYEKL. The CDR3 is 14 residues long. The CDR3 sequence: CASSQVVFTDTQYF. CDR3 sequence (DNA): TGCGCCAGCAGCCAAGTCGTCTTCACAGATACGCAGTATTTT.

This clonotype was seen more than once but under ten times. The chain recombines TRBV6-1 with TRBJ2-3, with 14 bases lining up with TRBD2. The CDR3 loop spans 18 amino acids. V shed 5 bases and J 0 bases; nucleotides not matched to a gene: 7. The germline V gene has CDR1 MNHNS and CDR2 SASEGT. Here the CDR3 DNA reads TGTGCCAGCAGTAGCGGACTAGCGGGGGGATCTAGCACAGATACGCAGTATTTT. This sequence encodes CASSSGLAGGSSTDTQYF.

A few counts support this clonotype. Given a much more abundant clone one base away, this may be a read error. The chain links TRBV5-1 to TRBJ2-3, with TRBD1 as a possible D gene (5 bases). The CDR3 is made up of 15 amino acids. Looked up from germline, CDR1 is SGHRS and CDR2 is YFSETQ. Trimming shortened V by 3 bases and J by 1 base, and 12 bases separated the two germline ends. CDR3 in amino acids: CASSWGGQRTDTQYF. CDR3 nucleotide sequence: TGCGCCAGCAGCTGGGGTGGACAACGCACAGATACGCAGTATTTT.

The chain couples TRBV4-3 to TRBJ2-4; D uncertain. The J call may be incorrect, as the DNA end agrees better with TRBJ2-7. The germline gives CDR1 LGHNA, CDR2 YSLEER. This CDR3 spans 13 amino acids. The CDR3 sequence is CASSPHRSYEQYF. CDR3 sequence (DNA): TGCGCCAGCAGCCCGCATAGGTCCTACGAGCAGTACTTC.

The chain uses TRBV20-1 and TRBJ1-1; the D is unclear. This CDR3 spans 14 amino acids. The germline V and J ends were trimmed by 1 base and 7 bases, with 16 bases remaining between them. Per the germline V gene, CDR1 is DFQATT and CDR2 is SNEGSKA (reference sequence). The CDR3 is CSARGRSELFEAFF. DNA of the CDR3: TGCAGTGCTAGAGGCCGGTCGGAGTTGTTTGAAGCTTTCTTT.

The table lists this clonotype with a few counts. This CDR3 is CSAVGGQGMAEAFF. DNA of the CDR3: TGCAGTGCGGTAGGGGGACAGGGGATGGCTGAAGCTTTCTTT. This rearrangement joins TRBV20-1 to TRBJ1-1; TRBD1 aligns across 10 bases. The V gene's germline CDR1 is DFQATT and CDR2 SNEGSKA (reference sequence). J lost 6 bases, V lost 6 bases, and 10 bases had no gene match. This CDR3 spans 14 amino acids.

This chain uses TRBV3-1 with TRBJ2-5; the D gene could be TRBD1 or TRBD2 (6 bases each). Near its end, the DNA agrees better with TRBJ2-7, so the J call may be wrong. Germline assignment: CDR1 LGHDT and CDR2 YNNKEL (reference sequence). This CDR3 comprises 14 residues. The CDR3 reads CASRDVGGSDEQYF. CDR3 in DNA: TGTGCCAGCAGGGACGTGGGGGGCTCAGACGAGCAGTACTTC.

The CDR3 DNA is TGTGCCAGCAGCCTAAATGGGCGGGGGACAGAGACCCAGTTCTTC. This codes for CASSLNGRGTETQFF. The chain joins TRBV7-2 to TRBJ2-1; D is perhaps TRBD1 or TRBD2 (7 bases each). V was cut by 5 bases and J by 13 bases, with 24 bases left in between. Germline V gene data show CDR1 as SGHTA and CDR2 as FQGNSA. There are 15 residues in the CDR3.

This clonotype was detected a few times. This chain links TRBV29-1 with TRBJ2-3, with 7 bases that match TRBD1. CDR1 and CDR2 from the germline V gene are SQVTM and ANQGSEA. Germline trimming cut 3 bases from V and 3 bases from J; bases unmatched to any gene: 15. There are 17 residues in the CDR3. CDR3 sequence: CSVDRDSSVRSTDTQYF. The DNA of the CDR3 is TGCAGCGTTGATAGGGACAGCTCTGTGAGATCTACAGATACGCAGTATTTT.